This entry lists 5 T cell receptor beta chains sequenced from one sample in a study of T-cell memory formation after mild COVID-19 (dated by TCRdb to the early 2020s). Libraries were prepared through 5' RACE. Sequenced on an Illumina NovaSeq 6000. TCRdb passed the public sequencing reads through fastp at Q25 and MiXCR, retaining productive beta sequences. Each entry is one CDR3 protein sequence, shown with its most common DNA and genes. Within this sample are 110,000 or so distinct CDR3 sequences, with 22% of them counted one time only. 40% to 50% of the sample comes from the top ten. Sequencing was performed on PBMCs or a T cell subset sorted from them (not recorded which). The source is a man younger than 30 who had mild COVID-19 (a few samples of this study predate the infection). The sample titles of this study are shuffled in the database, so cell type and time point are left out; the donor was told from shared clones.

The rearrangement joins TRBV12-3 or TRBV12-4 to TRBJ1-1; a possible D gene is TRBD1 (5 bases). Trimming shortened V by 5 bases and J by 2 bases, and 6 bases separated the two germline ends. The CDR3 has 12 residues. This CDR3 reads CASSRDNTEAFF. The CDR3 nucleotides read TGTGCCAGCAGTCGGGACAACACTGAAGCTTTCTTT.

A few counts support this clonotype. The J gene is TRBJ2-7, the V gene TRBV2, with D possibly being TRBD1 (6 bases). This CDR3 is 12 amino acids long. Germline CDR1 and CDR2: SNHLY and FYNNEI. Trimming took off 7 bases at V and 4 bases at J, with 11 bases between the two ends. The CDR3 DNA sequence: TGTGCCAGCAAGGGACACGGATACGAGCAGTACTTC. Residues: CASKGHGYEQYF.

This chain links TRBV10-3 with TRBJ1-1, with 8 bases matching TRBD1. The CDR3 sequence is 13 residues long. The J segment lost 4 bases and the V segment lost 10 bases, leaving 8 bases of the junction unmatched. The V gene's germline CDR1 is ENHRY and CDR2 SYGVKD. CDR3 region: CASRMDRATEAFF. DNA for the CDR3: TGTGCCAGCAGAATGGACAGGGCCACTGAAGCTTTCTTT.

The rearrangement joins TRBV9 to TRBJ2-5; 12 nucleotides align to TRBD2. The V segment lost 5 bases and the J segment 4 bases; nucleotides outside the gene matches: 12. Germline CDR1 SGDLS, CDR2 YYNGEE. CDR3 size: 17 residues. The chain's CDR3 is CASSQWSSGGAGETQYF. DNA for the CDR3: TGTGCCAGCAGTCAATGGTCTAGCGGGGGGGCCGGAGAGACCCAGTACTTC. Based on the CDR3 plus reference TRBV9 and TRBJ2-5, the full variable domain is DSGVTQTPKHLITATGQRVTLRCSPRSGDLSVYWYQQSLDQGLQFLIQYYNGEERAKGNILERFSAQQFPDLHSELNLSSLELGDSALYFCASSQWSSGGAGETQYFGPGTRLLVL.

The gene calls are TRBV14 and TRBJ2-1; 8 bases match TRBD1. J lost 2 bases, V lost 1 base, and 4 bases had no gene match. The length of the CDR3 is 16 residues. Germline CDR1 SGHDN, CDR2 FVKESK. DNA for the CDR3: TGTGCCAGCAGCCAAGGCAGGGGGCAGACCTACAATGAGCAGTTCTTC. It translates to CASSQGRGQTYNEQFF.